Listed here are 18 T cell receptor beta chains from one sample, sequenced in a study of a mutant IDH1 vaccine in newly diagnosed glioma. The sample's time point: baseline, week 1 (first vaccination visit). The treatment was: pre-vaccination baseline after standard-of-care therapy. Profiled with immunoSEQ multiplex PCR; TCRdb holds only in-frame clones, not every one. The sample has about 67,000 clones; around 88% are singletons. The material sequenced was peripheral blood mononuclear cells (PBMCs), taken from a glioma patient treated with radiotherapy, temozolomide or both. The receptors stem from a young woman with glioma. Some clones in this sample may be carry-over from other donors' samples.

The rearrangement links TRBV14 to TRBJ1-1; a weak D match, TRBD1 (5 bases). This CDR3 region has 16 residues. With 4 bases removed from V and 2 bases from J, the gap between germline ends came to 17 bases. The germline gives CDR1 SGHDN, CDR2 FVKESK. The CDR3 DNA reads as TGTGCCAGCAGCCCCCGCGGGGCGCTCCCAAACACTGAAGCTTTCTTT. Residues: CASSPRGALPNTEAFF.

V usage is TRBV9 and J usage is TRBJ1-5, with TRBD1 matching over 9 bases. CDR1 is SGDLS, CDR2 YYNGEE, per germline. This CDR3 comprises 14 residues. V lost 3 bases, J lost 11 bases, and 9 bases stayed unmatched. The CDR3 is CASSARPTGGTQHF. CDR3 sequence (DNA): TGTGCCAGCAGCGCCCGACCGACAGGGGGAACCCAGCATTTT.

This clone has only one observation. V gene TRBV10-3 combines with J gene TRBJ1-1, with TRBD1 matching 7 bases. V shed 4 bases and J 1 base; nucleotides not matched to a gene: 15. This CDR3 is 18 amino acids long. The germline CDR1 and CDR2 sequences are ENHRY and SYGVKD. The CDR3 spells CAISASPGTAAKNTEAFF. The DNA for the CDR3 is TGTGCCATCAGTGCCAGCCCCGGGACAGCAGCGAAGAACACTGAAGCTTTCTTT.

The CDR3 DNA sequence: TGCGCCAGCAGCTTGGGGACGCTTACGCTTAATGAAAAACTGTTTTTT. The encoded protein is CASSLGTLTLNEKLFF. The rearrangement joins TRBV5-1 to TRBJ1-4; D is unresolved. Germline V gene lookup returns CDR1 SGHRS and CDR2 YFSETQ. Trimming took 0 bases from V and 4 from J, leaving 13 bases between them. The CDR3 is made up of 16 amino acids.

V is TRBV6-5 and J is TRBJ1-2, with 7 positions matching TRBD1. The CDR3 is 13 amino acids. CDR1 is MNHEY, CDR2 SVGAGI, per germline. V lost 5 bases, J lost 3 bases, and 3 bases stayed unmatched. CDR3 DNA: TGTGCCAGCAGTGGACAGGACTACTATGGCTACACCTTC. Amino acids: CASSGQDYYGYTF.

The chain combines TRBV19 with TRBJ1-1; a weak D match, TRBD1 (6 bases). The CDR3 consists of 14 residues. From germline, CDR1 is LNHDA and CDR2 SQIVND (reference sequence). The ends were cut back, 6 bases at V and 5 bases at J, with 16 bases in the middle. The CDR3 region is CASSLGGGRTEAFF. The CDR3 bases are TGTGCCAGTAGCTTGGGGGGGGGCCGGACTGAAGCTTTCTTT.

This chain joins TRBV7-2 and TRBJ2-7, with D possibly TRBD2 on 6 matching bases. Trimming took 0 bases from V and 0 from J, leaving 9 bases between them. Germline CDR1 is SGHTA and CDR2 is FQGNSA. This CDR3 has 15 amino acids. DNA of the CDR3: TGTGCCAGCAGCTTAGCGGGAGGTACCTCCTACGAGCAGTACTTC. Its protein is CASSLAGGTSYEQYF.

The J gene is TRBJ2-5, the V gene TRBV5-1; maybe TRBD1 (6 bases). Germline V gene sequence: CDR1 SGHRS, CDR2 YFSETQ. This CDR3 has 14 amino acids. V lost 1 base to trimming and J lost 5 bases, with 12 bases between them. The chain's CDR3 is CASSLTGSQETQYF. The DNA of the CDR3 is TGCGCCAGCAGCTTGACAGGGAGCCAGGAGACCCAGTACTTC.

This clone appeared once. The V call is TRBV11-3, the J call TRBJ1-2; weak D call: TRBD1 (5 bases). Germline values: CDR1 SGHNT, CDR2 YENEEA. V was trimmed by 5 bases and J by 4 bases, leaving 14 bases between them. The CDR3 runs to 14 residues. The CDR3 region is CASSPLWDRYGYTF. In DNA form, the CDR3 reads TGTGCCAGCAGCCCTCTTTGGGACCGCTATGGCTACACCTTC.

Concerning this clone: Other DNA sequences of this sample code for an identical CDR3. The CDR3 bases are TGCAGCGTTGGACAGGGGGCAACTAATGAAAAACTGTTTTTT. The encoded protein is CSVGQGATNEKLFF. The rearrangement links TRBV29-1 to TRBJ1-4; 9 bases line up with TRBD1. Germline CDR1 is SQVTM and CDR2 is ANQGSEA. V lost 4 bases and J lost 0; bases outside the gene matches: 0. The CDR3 totals 14 residues.

This chain uses TRBV5-6 with TRBJ2-7; no definite D call. CDR1 and CDR2 (germline): SGHDT, YYEEEE. Trimming pared 3 bases from V and 1 base from J, leaving 2 bases between. This CDR3 has 11 amino acids. This chain's CDR3 is CASSSSYEQYF. DNA of the CDR3: TGTGCCAGCAGCTCATCCTACGAGCAGTACTTC.

This chain uses TRBV5-4 with TRBJ2-5, with 7 bases matching TRBD2. Germline CDR1 and CDR2: SGHNT and YYREEE (reference sequence). With 1 base clipped from V and 5 bases from J, the junction kept 8 bases outside the gene matches. This CDR3 spans 15 amino acids. The DNA of the CDR3 is TGTGCCAGCAGCTTGCCCGGACTAGGAGGGGAGACCCAGTACTTC. Protein sequence: CASSLPGLGGETQYF.

The genes are TRBV27 and TRBJ2-7; 7 bases align to TRBD2. V dropped 5 bases and J dropped 3; count of bases not matched to a gene: 13. Per germline, CDR1 MNHEY and CDR2 SMNVEV (reference sequence). The CDR3 totals 16 residues. The CDR3 region is CASSPPRGAGLYEQYF. The DNA of the CDR3 is TGTGCCAGCAGTCCCCCCCGGGGAGCGGGGCTCTACGAGCAGTACTTC.

V usage is TRBV5-1 and J usage is TRBJ2-1; 9 bases map to TRBD1. The germline CDR1 and CDR2 sequences are SGHRS and YFSETQ. This CDR3 has 17 amino acids. The J segment lost 4 bases and the V segment lost 3 bases, leaving 11 bases of the junction unmatched. CDR3 protein: CASSWANGQGLYNEQFF. The CDR3 region has the DNA TGCGCCAGCAGCTGGGCTAACGGACAGGGGCTATACAATGAGCAGTTCTTC.

This clone showed up just once. J is TRBJ1-6 and V is TRBV6-5; D not certain. The CDR3 contains 14 residues. Germline lookup yields CDR1 MNHEY and CDR2 SVGAGI. The V end lost 6 bases, the J end lost 0 bases, and 6 bases lay between the germline ends. The chain's CDR3 is CASSRDSYNSPLHF. The CDR3 DNA is TGTGCCAGCAGCCGGGACTCCTATAATTCACCCCTCCACTTT.

The chain recombines TRBV15 with TRBJ2-3, with a tentative D call TRBD2 (7 bases). With 5 bases removed from V and 6 bases from J, the gap between germline ends came to 21 bases. CDR3 length: 16 amino acids. Per germline, CDR1 LNHNV and CDR2 YYDKDF (reference sequence). DNA of the CDR3: TGTGCCACCAGCGAGGGGAGGGGGGCGGGTACGGATACGCAGTATTTT. Encoded protein: CATSEGRGAGTDTQYF.

The J gene is TRBJ1-2, the V gene TRBV27; a possible D gene is TRBD1 (5 bases). The CDR3 has 16 residues. Germline CDR1 MNHEY, CDR2 SMNVEV (reference sequence). Trimming took 5 bases from V and 0 from J, leaving 16 bases between them. CDR3 DNA: TGTGCCAGCAGTCTCTCCCCGGGGGTTTCTAACTATGGCTACACCTTC. Translating it yields CASSLSPGVSNYGYTF.

The V call is TRBV9, the J call TRBJ1-1, with no clear D. The length of the CDR3 is 13 residues. V lost 2 bases to trimming and J lost 4 bases, with 9 bases between them. Per the germline V gene, CDR1 is SGDLS and CDR2 is YYNGEE. CDR3 DNA: TGTGCCAGCAGCGTTCCCGGCTCCACTGAAGCTTTCTTT. Amino acids: CASSVPGSTEAFF.